Here is one T cell receptor (beta chain) with its context. Antigen unknown. Thyroid surgery took place with no prior treatment in any patient. TCRdb reanalyzed the PCR reads with MiXCR. Altogether a few thousand clones are present, roughly 30% being singletons, with the ten largest covering roughly 15%. The data derive from a study of metastatic and nonmetastatic thyroid tumors. For the study at large: Repertoire comparisons spanned blood and tumor or nodule tissue from malignant and benign thyroid patients.

Overall study findings and caveats: It was reported that TCR beta diversity was significantly higher in malignant thyroid tumors than benign nodules, in blood and tumor.

Germline trimming cut 4 bases from V and 3 bases from J; bases unmatched to any gene: 0. Looked up from germline, CDR1 is GTSNPN and CDR2 is SVGIG (reference sequence). The CDR3 runs 12 residues. The chain couples TRBV30 to TRBJ2-1; 7 nucleotides align to TRBD1. The specimen sequenced was adjacent normal tissue. The sequence derives from a female donor with papillary thyroid cancer or a benign thyroid nodule (not recorded which). Some clones in this sample may be carry-over from other donors' samples. CDR3 sequence reads: CAWTGGYNEQFF. CDR3 sequence (DNA): TGTGCCTGGACAGGGGGCTACAATGAGCAGTTCTTC.